The sequence of this TCR beta chain was determined in a study of read filtering for tumor transcriptome and immune sequencing. About the research overall: Mean patient age was roughly 72 years, range roughly 40 to 80; over 16 male, more than 11 female. After DNase treatment, RNA was made into whole-transcriptome libraries. TCR-mapped reads were about 3.5 to 10.27 million with IR-seq versus about 85 to 1273 with RNA-seq. Study-wide findings and caveats: About 77% of IR-seq clonotypes had a single read, yet these held around 3.5% of reads.

From roughly 0.4 ug of RNA, a library with molecular barcoded alpha/delta and beta/gamma adaptors was made. TCRdb analysed the reads with MiXCR anew, one entry per CDR3 protein. The sample records 35,000 to 45,000 distinct CDR3 sequences, around 15% being singletons. This CDR3 is built from 15 residues. The germline V gene encodes CDR1 SGHTA and CDR2 FQGNSA. Trimming removed 5 bases from V and 7 bases from J, with 21 bases in between. This clonotype has ten or more counts. Its antigen is currently unknown. The specimen sequenced was a population of CD138-negative cells sorted from bone marrow. V is TRBV7-2 and J is TRBJ2-7; perhaps TRBD2 as D (6 bases). This receptor was obtained from a donor at least 40 years old with multiple myeloma. CDR3 region: CASSPSGGKGDEQYF. The CDR3, as DNA: TGTGCCAGCAGCCCCTCCGGCGGGAAAGGGGATGAGCAGTACTTC.